This entry is about one T cell receptor beta chain. This record belongs to a study of blood T cell repertoires in COVID-19. Turning to the study itself: PBMCs, B-cell-depleted T cells, or T cells provided the cDNA or gDNA that made up the material.

TCRdb's table, derived via immunoSEQ multiplex PCR, lists solely in-frame clones and lacks some. The table shows nearly 200,000 clones, with around four fifths occurring only once. Seattle's cohort entered during active infection and was followed longitudinally. This sequence originates from a man in his 60s with COVID-19, enrolled during active disease. Material: peripheral blood.

DNA for the CDR3: TGTGCCAGCAGTTTACTACAGGGGGGAGGAGAAAAACTGTTTTTT. It yields the protein CASSLLQGGGEKLFF. The J gene is TRBJ1-4, the V gene TRBV28; 8 positions match TRBD1. The CDR3 spans 15 residues. V trimming: 2 bases; J trimming: 8 bases; junction bases outside the gene matches: 7. Per the germline V gene, CDR1 is MDHEN and CDR2 is SYDVKM.